One T cell receptor (beta chain) is described in this entry. Original methodology: Estimated nucleated cell counts came from reference gene primer amplification. Here immunoSEQ multiplex PCR was the method, and the copy in TCRdb shows in-frame clones only, minus some. D and trimming were read from the DNA, whereas the V and J calls and clone size are those reported in that table. The sample has fewer than 70,000 clones, 90% seen once. This specimen belongs to a study of blood T cell repertoires in COVID-19. About the study: COVID-19 samples, acute and convalescent, were from the United States, Italy and Spain.

V shed 0 bases and J 5 bases; nucleotides not matched to a gene: 5. This CDR3 is built from 15 residues. The germline gives CDR1 SGHRS, CDR2 YFSETQ. The TCR comes from a woman of 80 years or more with active COVID-19. Sequenced: peripheral blood. The chain recombines TRBV5-1 with TRBJ2-1; 7 bases are a match to TRBD1. The CDR3 sequence: CASSLEGTEDNEQFF. In nucleotides, the CDR3 is TGCGCCAGCAGCTTGGAAGGGACAGAGGACAATGAGCAGTTCTTC.